This T cell receptor beta chain emerged from a study of patients and donors after allogeneic stem cell transplantation. The CDR3 consists of 15 residues. CDR1 is SGHRS and CDR2 is YFSETQ in the germline V gene. V lost 0 bases to trimming and J lost 5 bases, with 14 bases between them. TCRdb re-derived calls from the RT-PCR reads in MiXCR, one entry per CDR3 protein. The repertoire holds tens of thousands of distinct CDR3 sequences, about 30% seen once, with about two thirds in the top ten. This sequence joins TRBV5-1 and TRBJ1-1; D might be TRBD1 (6 bases). Sample: blood, either unsorted or a sorted T cell fraction (not recorded which). The clonotype comes from a human donor who was either an allogeneic HSCT recipient or a stem cell or donor lymphocyte infusion donor (not recorded which). It is not recorded whose cells these are; they may come from a transplant donor. This CDR3 is CASSLVAGVGTEAFF. In nucleotides, the CDR3 is TGCGCCAGCAGCTTGGTGGCAGGGGTGGGAACTGAAGCTTTCTTT.